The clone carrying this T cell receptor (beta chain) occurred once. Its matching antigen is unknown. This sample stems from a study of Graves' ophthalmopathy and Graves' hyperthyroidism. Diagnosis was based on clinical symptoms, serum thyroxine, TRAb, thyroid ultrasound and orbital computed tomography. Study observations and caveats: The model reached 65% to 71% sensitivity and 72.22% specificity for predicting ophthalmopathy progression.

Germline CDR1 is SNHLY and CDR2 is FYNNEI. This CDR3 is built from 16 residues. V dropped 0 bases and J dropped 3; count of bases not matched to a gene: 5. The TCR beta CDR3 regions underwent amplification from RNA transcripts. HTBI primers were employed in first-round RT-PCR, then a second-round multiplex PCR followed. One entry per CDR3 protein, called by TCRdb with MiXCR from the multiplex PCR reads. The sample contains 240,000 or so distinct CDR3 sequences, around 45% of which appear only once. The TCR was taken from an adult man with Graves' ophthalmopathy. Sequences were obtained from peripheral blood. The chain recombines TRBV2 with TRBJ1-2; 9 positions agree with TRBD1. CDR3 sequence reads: CASSEARQGVDYGYTF. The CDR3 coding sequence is TGTGCCAGCAGTGAAGCTCGACAGGGGGTTGACTATGGCTACACCTTC.